This T cell receptor beta chain derives from a study of cytomegalovirus exposure and HLA in healthy donors. Broader study findings: According to reports, the classifier identified cytomegalovirus status with high specificity and sensitivity.

The repertoire was sequenced with immunoSEQ multiplex PCR; TCRdb's copy has only in-frame clones and lacks some. The repertoire holds fewer than 200,000 clones, about 85% seen once, with 16% in the top ten. The CDR3 has 18 amino acids. The germline V and J ends were trimmed by 2 bases and 3 bases, with 23 bases remaining between them. From germline, CDR1 is SEHNR and CDR2 FQNEAQ (reference sequence). A word on this clone: Its target is unknown.

The TCR sequence derives from a man aged 18 to 35 in good health and CMV-seropositive. Sequencing input: PBMCs. The chain couples TRBV7-9 to TRBJ2-7, with D maybe TRBD2 (6 bases). For the CDR3, the DNA is TGTGCCAGCAGCTTAATCGGGTTGGGCGGGACGACTCACTACGAGCAGTACTTC. Encoded protein: CASSLIGLGGTTHYEQYF.